This passage covers 32 T cell receptor beta chains from one sample sequenced in a study of blood T cells in healthy people across ages. Through a sample-barcoded 5' primer and a J-beta primer mix, a second PCR was run for roughly 6 to 12 cycles. TCRdb redid the calling of the 5' RACE reads with MiXCR, one entry per CDR3 protein. The sample yields roughly 790,000 distinct CDR3 sequences, about 40% seen once. Sequenced: blood. These receptors were collected from a woman aged 55-75 years in good health.

The chain uses TRBV6-5 and TRBJ2-1; D perhaps matches TRBD1 (5 bases). The last part of the DNA fits TRBJ2-7 better; the J call may be wrong. CDR3 size: 16 residues. Germline CDR1 is MNHEY and CDR2 is SVGAGI. The DNA for the CDR3 is TGTGCCAGCAGTTACACGACAGCCAAATTTTACAATGAGCAGTACTTC. Protein product: CASSYTTAKFYNEQYF.

This clonotype has just one count. The gene calls are TRBV27 and TRBJ2-4; 10 nucleotides align to TRBD1. There are 14 residues in the CDR3. Germline assignment: CDR1 MNHEY and CDR2 SMNVEV (reference sequence). With V trimmed by 3 bases and J by 13 bases, 9 bases remained unmatched. CDR3 in amino acids: CASSFSTGGGKQYF. For the CDR3, the DNA is TGTGCCAGCAGTTTCTCGACAGGGGGCGGCAAGCAGTACTTC.

The sample holds a few counts of this clonotype. The chain combines TRBV2 with TRBJ2-3; D possibly corresponds to TRBD2 (5 bases). The V and J ends lost 6 bases and 4 bases respectively, with 20 bases between them. CDR1 is SNHLY, CDR2 FYNNEI, per germline. The CDR3 has 16 amino acids. As DNA, the CDR3 is TGTGCCAGCAGGGGCTTGATGGGTGGGAGTGCAGATACGCAGTATTTT. Amino acid sequence: CASRGLMGGSADTQYF.

The rearrangement joins TRBV4-3 to TRBJ1-2; no reliable D call. Germline assignment: CDR1 LGHNA and CDR2 YSLEER. The V end lost 4 bases, the J end lost 7 bases, and 13 bases lay between the germline ends. This CDR3 is 13 amino acids long. In nucleotides, the CDR3 is TGCGCCAGCAGCCCACGGCGAGAGGCTGGCTACACCTTC. It encodes CASSPRREAGYTF.

J is TRBJ2-1 and V is TRBV28, with TRBD2 matching 7 bases. The J call is uncertain, as TRBJ2-7 better fits the DNA end. The CDR3 is 16 residues long. Per the germline V gene, CDR1 is MDHEN and CDR2 is SYDVKM. The CDR3 protein is CASSLPGTNSYNEQYF. The DNA of the CDR3 is TGTGCCAGCAGTTTACCCGGGACTAACTCCTACAATGAGCAGTACTTC.

The chain recombines TRBV3-1 with TRBJ1-5; D gene unclear. Trimming left V 2 bases short and J 5 bases short, with 7 bases between. Germline V gene sequence: CDR1 LGHDT, CDR2 YNNKEL (reference sequence). CDR3 length: 13 amino acids. DNA for the CDR3: TGTGCCAGCAGCCAATTGCGAGATCAGCCCCAGCATTTT. Amino acids: CASSQLRDQPQHF.

The chain carries TRBV28 and TRBJ2-5; 7 nucleotides match TRBD1. Gene TRBJ2-7 matches the end of the DNA better, so the J call may be wrong. The CDR3 extends over 15 amino acids. Germline V lookup: CDR1 MDHEN, CDR2 SYDVKM. CDR3 sequence reads: CASSLFDRASYEQYF. For the CDR3, the DNA is TGTGCCAGCAGTTTATTCGACAGGGCGTCCTACGAGCAGTACTTC.

Notes on this clonotype: A read error may be the cause here, since a much bigger clone is one base away. The chain is built from TRBV4-2 and TRBJ2-3; D call uncertain. V lost 4 bases to trimming and J lost 6 bases, with 14 bases between them. The germline V gene has CDR1 LGHNA and CDR2 YNFKEQ. The CDR3 is 14 residues long. The CDR3 reads CASSPTPTGDTQYF. CDR3 nucleotides: TGTGCCAGCAGCCCGACCCCGACCGGGGATACGCAGTATTTT.

The chain links TRBV5-1 to TRBJ2-3; TRBD2 matches 12 bases. Germline loops: CDR1 SGHRS, CDR2 YFSETQ. The CDR3 contains 15 residues. V gave up 5 bases and J gave up 5 bases; unmatched junction bases: 6. CDR3 amino acids: CASSLAGGPLDTQYF. CDR3 bases: TGCGCCAGCAGTCTAGCGGGGGGGCCGCTAGATACGCAGTATTTT.

The chain links TRBV29-1 to TRBJ1-1; no clear D. The CDR3 loop spans 15 amino acids. CDR1 and CDR2 from the germline V gene are SQVTM and ANQGSEA. Deletions cut 6 bases from V and 0 bases from J, with 17 bases between. CDR3 sequence reads: CSVVAQLGMNTEAFF. For the CDR3, the DNA is TGCAGCGTCGTGGCCCAATTAGGGATGAACACTGAAGCTTTCTTT. The full variable domain, rest sourced from reference TRBV29-1 and TRBJ1-1, is SAVISQKPSRDICQRGTSLTIQCQVDSQVTMMFWYRQQPGQSLTLIATANQGSEATYESGFVIDKFPISRPNLTFSTLTVSNMSPEDSSIYLCSVVAQLGMNTEAFFGQGTRLTVV.

The chain has TRBV11-1 and TRBJ2-3; 8 bases are shared with TRBD2. Looked up from germline, CDR1 is SGHAT and CDR2 is FQDESV (reference sequence). This CDR3 has 16 amino acids. The trim removed 7 bases at V and 0 bases at J, leaving 9 bases unmatched. DNA of the CDR3: TGTGCCAGCACCCCAGGTAGCGGGACCAGCACAGATACGCAGTATTTT. Its protein product is CASTPGSGTSTDTQYF.

The chain has TRBV7-3 and TRBJ2-2; the match to TRBD2 covers 8 bases. From germline, CDR1 is SGHTA and CDR2 FQGTGA. The CDR3 sequence is 15 residues long. V shed 3 bases and J 1 base; nucleotides not matched to a gene: 1. This chain's CDR3 is CASSFSGKNTGELFF. CDR3 nucleotides: TGTGCCAGCAGCTTTAGCGGGAAGAACACCGGGGAGCTGTTTTTT. The variable domain in full, with the rest retrieved from reference TRBV7-3 and TRBJ2-2, is GAGVSQTPSNKVTEKGKYVELRCDPISGHTALYWYRQSLGQGPEFLIYFQGTGAADDSGLPNDRFFAVRPEGSVSTLKIQRTERGDSAVYLCASSFSGKNTGELFFGEGSRLTVL.

The chain has TRBV12-3 or TRBV12-4 and TRBJ1-5; D is ambiguous. This CDR3 has 14 residues. Trimming pared 2 bases from V and 3 bases from J, leaving 8 bases between. DNA of the CDR3: TGTGCCAGCAGTTTAACAGCGGACAATCAGCCCCAGCATTTT. It specifies CASSLTADNQPQHF.

This clonotype was seen many times. The genes are TRBV7-2 and TRBJ2-3; 11 bases fit TRBD2. CDR1 is SGHTA and CDR2 is FQGNSA in the germline V gene. The V segment lost 1 base and the J segment 6 bases; nucleotides outside the gene matches: 0. The CDR3 length is 14 residues. The CDR3 DNA follows: TGTGCCAGCAGCTTAGTAGCGGGAGGGGATACGCAGTATTTT. The encoded protein is CASSLVAGGDTQYF.

A remark on this clonotype: At one of its ends the junction is not consistent with the germline gene, which may arise from a read error. The DNA for the CDR3 is TGTGCCAGCATCTTAGTGCAAGAGACCCAGTACTTC. This translates into CASILVQETQYF. The chain has TRBV11-1 and TRBJ2-5; D uncertain. This CDR3 has 12 residues. Germline V lookup: CDR1 SGHAT, CDR2 FQDESV (reference sequence). Supplemented by reference TRBV11-1 and TRBJ2-5, the full variable domain reads EAEVAQSPRYKITEKSQAVAFWCDPISGHATLYWYRQILGQGPELLVQFQDESVVDDSQLPKDRFSAERLKGVDSTLKIQPAELGDSAMYLCASILVQETQYFGPGTRLLVL.

This clonotype occurred a few times. The rearrangement uses TRBV29-1 and TRBJ2-5, with 9 bases fitting TRBD1. This CDR3 is 14 amino acids long. Germline V lookup: CDR1 SQVTM, CDR2 ANQGSEA. The trim removed 3 bases at V and 5 bases at J, leaving 7 bases unmatched. For the CDR3, the DNA is TGCAGCGTTGAGGGGGGACAGGGTTCGGAGACCCAGTACTTC. It codes for CSVEGGQGSETQYF.

Worth noting for this clonotype: At one of its ends the junction is not consistent with the germline gene, which may arise from a read error. V is TRBV27 and J is TRBJ2-1, with D perhaps TRBD1 (5 bases). The CDR3 spans 14 residues. CDR1 is MNHEY, CDR2 SMNVEV, per germline (reference sequence). The CDR3 spells CASSFDSVYNVQFF. CDR3 in DNA: TGTGCCAGCAGTTTCGACAGTGTTTACAATGTGCAGTTCTTC.

In its sample, this clonotype was seen once. A read error is possible here, since a much larger clone lies one base away. The chain links TRBV6-5 to TRBJ2-7, with D perhaps TRBD1 (6 bases). The CDR3 is 16 residues long. Germline V lookup: CDR1 MNHEY, CDR2 SVGAGI. Trimming pared 0 bases from V and 7 bases from J, leaving 19 bases between. CDR3 nucleotide sequence: TGTGCCAGCAGTTACTCGATTACGACAGGTAACAATGAGCAGTACTTC. Encoded protein: CASSYSITTGNNEQYF.

This clonotype was seen repeatedly, ten times or more. The rearrangement uses TRBV10-3 and TRBJ2-3; TRBD2 aligns across 9 bases. J was trimmed by 4 bases and V by 7 bases; bases with no gene match: 15. Germline CDR1 ENHRY, CDR2 SYGVKD. The CDR3 length is 17 residues. The CDR3 sequence: CAITDDLWRGGPDTQYF. CDR3 sequence (DNA): TGTGCCATCACCGACGACCTTTGGCGGGGGGGCCCAGATACGCAGTATTTT.

This rearrangement joins TRBV7-7 to TRBJ2-7, with TRBD1 identical over 12 bases. The CDR3 sequence is 16 residues long. Unmatched junction bases numbered 12, after V lost 5 bases and J lost 7 bases. Germline-derived CDR1 and CDR2 are SSHAT and FNYEAQ (reference sequence). The CDR3 loop is CASSPGRDRGPNEQYF. The CDR3 coding sequence is TGTGCCAGCAGCCCGGGCCGGGACAGGGGGCCTAATGAGCAGTACTTC.

This clonotype came up a few times. The chain uses TRBV4-1 and TRBJ2-1; D is unresolved. The germline V gene encodes CDR1 MGHRA and CDR2 YSYEKL. V was pared by 0 bases and J by 7 bases, with 13 bases between. The CDR3 totals 15 residues. The CDR3 region has the DNA TGCGCCAGCAGCCAAGATCGGAGTAGACCGAATGAGCAGTTCTTC. Translated: CASSQDRSRPNEQFF.

The V gene is TRBV5-1, the J gene TRBJ2-3; 13 bases are a match to TRBD2. The CDR3 is 18 amino acids. The germline V gene has CDR1 SGHRS and CDR2 YFSETQ. V gave up 4 bases and J gave up 5 bases; unmatched junction bases: 13. The CDR3 region is CASSRNTWGLAGRDTQYF. CDR3 DNA: TGCGCCAGCAGCCGGAATACTTGGGGACTAGCGGGGAGAGATACGCAGTATTTT. Full variable domain (missing parts from reference TRBV5-1 and TRBJ2-3): KAGVTQTPRYLIKTRGQQVTLSCSPISGHRSVSWYQQTPGQGLQFLFEYFSETQRNKGNFPGRFSGRQFSNSRSEMNVSTLELGDSALYLCASSRNTWGLAGRDTQYFGPGTRLTVL.

This clonotype was seen only once. This chain connects TRBV20-1 to TRBJ2-3, with 9 positions matching TRBD2. The germline V gene encodes CDR1 DFQATT and CDR2 SNEGSKA (reference sequence). The CDR3 is made up of 16 amino acids. J gave up 6 bases and V 3 bases, and 13 bases lay outside the gene matches. The CDR3 sequence: CSASSTSGPYGDTQYF. The CDR3 DNA is TGCAGTGCTAGTAGCACTAGCGGGCCCTACGGGGATACGCAGTATTTT.

The table lists this clonotype with a few counts. One end of the junction fails to match germline, which may point to a read error. The V call is TRBV20-1, the J call TRBJ2-3; D might be TRBD1 (6 bases). Looked up from germline, CDR1 is DFQATT and CDR2 is SNEGSKA (reference sequence). The CDR3 has 14 amino acids. This CDR3 is CSAVRGSDTYTQYF. CDR3 DNA: TGCAGTGCCGTCAGGGGCTCAGACACATATACGCAGTATTTT.

This clonotype was seen only a few times. The chain carries TRBV2 and TRBJ2-7; D might be TRBD1 (6 bases). The better agreement between TRBJ2-5 and the DNA end casts doubt on the J call. The germline gives CDR1 SNHLY, CDR2 FYNNEI. CDR3 length: 12 amino acids. CDR3 region: CASKIGGETQYF. CDR3 bases: TGTGCCAGCAAAATAGGGGGAGAGACCCAGTACTTC.

The chain has TRBV9 and TRBJ1-2; the D gene is possibly TRBD1 (5 bases). Germline CDR1 reads SGDLS; CDR2 reads YYNGEE. V lost 2 bases and J 4 bases, leaving 21 bases between the germline ends. There are 17 residues in the CDR3. CDR3 region: CASSVGTGTVTAYGYTF. In nucleotides, the CDR3 is TGTGCCAGCAGCGTTGGTACCGGGACCGTAACTGCCTATGGCTACACCTTC.

This clonotype is a singleton in its sample. This chain links TRBV7-9 with TRBJ2-3; D gene ambiguous. The ends were cut back, 0 bases at V and 0 bases at J, with 10 bases in the middle. The CDR3 covers 16 residues. Germline CDR1 and CDR2: SEHNR and FQNEAQ (reference sequence). The CDR3 loop reads CASSLASTKSTDTQYF. The DNA of the CDR3 is TGTGCCAGCAGCTTAGCTTCTACAAAAAGCACAGATACGCAGTATTTT.

This clonotype was seen more than once but under ten times. This chain links TRBV4-3 with TRBJ2-5, with D unresolved. The germline gives CDR1 LGHNA, CDR2 YSLEER. Trimming stripped 0 bases from V and 4 bases from J, with 6 bases between. The CDR3 is 13 residues long. CDR3 in DNA: TGCGCCAGCAGCCAAGAGTGGCCAGAGACCCAGTACTTC. As protein: CASSQEWPETQYF.

The J gene is TRBJ2-7, the V gene TRBV9; TRBD1 or TRBD2 may be the D gene (6 bases each). The CDR3 has 14 residues. V was shortened by 3 bases and J by 3 bases, with 13 bases between the two germline ends. The V gene's germline CDR1 is SGDLS and CDR2 YYNGEE. The CDR3 region has the DNA TGTGCCAGCAGCGCACAGGGACTTCACTACGAGCAGTACTTC. It is translated as CASSAQGLHYEQYF.

The J gene is TRBJ1-5, the V gene TRBV18, with D tentatively TRBD1 (5 bases). Trimming took 3 bases from V and 5 from J, leaving 11 bases between them. The CDR3 sequence is 14 residues long. Germline values: CDR1 KGHSH, CDR2 LQKENI. The CDR3 coding sequence is TGTGCCAGCTCACCCGGGACGGCCTATCAGCCCCAGCATTTT. Translation gives CASSPGTAYQPQHF.

Details on this clonotype: One junction end disagrees with the germline gene, perhaps due to a read error. The V and J genes are TRBV6-4 and TRBJ1-2; possible D gene TRBD1, 6 bases. The CDR3 runs 13 residues. Germline V lookup: CDR1 MRHNA, CDR2 SNTAGT. The CDR3 sequence: CTSSDLDSKGYTF. The CDR3, as DNA: TGTACCAGCAGTGACCTGGACAGTAAGGGCTACACCTTC.

The chain recombines TRBV9 with TRBJ2-1; D is undetermined. The CDR3 sequence is 13 residues long. The germline gives CDR1 SGDLS, CDR2 YYNGEE. The V end was cut by 4 bases, the J end by 8 bases, with 13 bases between. CDR3 region: CASSLPMGDEQFF. DNA for the CDR3: TGTGCCAGCAGCCTCCCGATGGGTGATGAGCAGTTCTTC.